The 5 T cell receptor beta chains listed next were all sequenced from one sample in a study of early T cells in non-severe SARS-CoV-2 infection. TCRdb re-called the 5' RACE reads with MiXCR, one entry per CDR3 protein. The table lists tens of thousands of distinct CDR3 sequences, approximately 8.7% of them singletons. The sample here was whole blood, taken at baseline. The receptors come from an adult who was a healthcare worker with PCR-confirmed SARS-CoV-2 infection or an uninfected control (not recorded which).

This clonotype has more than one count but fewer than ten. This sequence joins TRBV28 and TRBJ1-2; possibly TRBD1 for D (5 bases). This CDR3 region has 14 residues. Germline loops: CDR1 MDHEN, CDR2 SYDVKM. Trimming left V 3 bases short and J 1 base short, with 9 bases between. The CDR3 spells CASSFPGNNYGYTF. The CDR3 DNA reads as TGTGCCAGCAGTTTTCCAGGGAATAACTATGGCTACACCTTC.

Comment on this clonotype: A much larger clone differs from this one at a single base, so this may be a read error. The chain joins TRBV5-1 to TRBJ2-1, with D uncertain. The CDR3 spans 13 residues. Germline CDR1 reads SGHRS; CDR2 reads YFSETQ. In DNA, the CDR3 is TGCGCCGGCAGCGTTGGCAGTTACAATGAGCAGTTCTTC. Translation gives CAGSVGSYNEQFF.

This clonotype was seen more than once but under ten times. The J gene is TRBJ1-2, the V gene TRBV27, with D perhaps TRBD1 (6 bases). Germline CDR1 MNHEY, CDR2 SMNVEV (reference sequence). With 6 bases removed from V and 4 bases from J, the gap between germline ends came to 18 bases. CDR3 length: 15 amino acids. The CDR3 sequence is CASRVAGGEVYGYTF. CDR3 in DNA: TGTGCCAGCAGGGTGGCGGGGGGCGAGGTCTATGGCTACACCTTC.

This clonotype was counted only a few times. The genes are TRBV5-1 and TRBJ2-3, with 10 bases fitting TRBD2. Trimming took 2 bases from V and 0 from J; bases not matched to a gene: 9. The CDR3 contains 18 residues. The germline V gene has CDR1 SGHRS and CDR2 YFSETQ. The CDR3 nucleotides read TGCGCCAGCAGCTTAGCGGGGGGGAGAACGACTAGCACAGATACGCAGTATTTT. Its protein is CASSLAGGRTTSTDTQYF. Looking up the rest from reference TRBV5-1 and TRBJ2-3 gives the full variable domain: KAGVTQTPRYLIKTRGQQVTLSCSPISGHRSVSWYQQTPGQGLQFLFEYFSETQRNKGNFPGRFSGRQFSNSRSEMNVSTLELGDSALYLCASSLAGGRTTSTDTQYFGPGTRLTVL.

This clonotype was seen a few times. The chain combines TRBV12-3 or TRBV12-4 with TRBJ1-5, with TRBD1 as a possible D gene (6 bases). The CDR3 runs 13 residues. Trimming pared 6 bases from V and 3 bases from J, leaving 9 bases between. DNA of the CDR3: TGTGCCAGCAGGTACAGGGTCAATCAGCCCCAGCATTTT. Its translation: CASRYRVNQPQHF.